This T cell receptor (beta chain) was found in a study of blood T cell repertoires in COVID-19. Study information: Sites in the United States, Italy and Spain provided acute and convalescent COVID-19 samples. The cDNA or gDNA used as material had been derived from T cells, B-cell-depleted T cells, or PBMCs.

Per the germline V gene, CDR1 is SQVTM and CDR2 is ANQGSEA. Trimming pared 3 bases from V and 8 bases from J, leaving 13 bases between. The CDR3 is made up of 12 amino acids. Original processing notes: Using reference gene primer amplification, nucleated cell counts were estimated. Repertoires were generated with immunoSEQ multiplex PCR, while TCRdb's copy carries only in-frame clones and drops some. D and trimming were read from the DNA, whereas the V and J calls and clone size are those reported in that table. The sample comprises 160,000 or so clones, approximately 88% of which are singletons, and less than 8.5% rests with the top ten.

Sample: PBMCs or T cells enriched from blood (not recorded which). The chain uses TRBV29-1 and TRBJ1-2; D is possibly TRBD1 (6 bases). The receptor was isolated from a woman in her forties or fifties who had recovered from COVID-19. The CDR3 region is CSVERGYYGYTF. CDR3 coding DNA: TGCAGCGTTGAGAGGGGGTATTACGGCTACACCTTC.